This T cell receptor beta chain was recovered during a study of post-analysis software for immune sequencing data. This clonotype came up many times. Its matching antigen is unknown. Unique molecular identifiers were present in the TCR beta cDNA libraries. TCRdb independently ran MiXCR on the PCR reads; one entry per CDR3 protein. The table shows about 260,000 distinct CDR3 sequences, with approximately 34% occurring only once. Study results and limitations: F measure clustering grouped samples strongly by preparation batch. There were roughly five TRBV segments more frequent in patients than controls, and TRBV5-6, TRBV5-1 and TRBV20-1 were among them.

CDR3 length: 15 residues. The V end was cut by 5 bases, the J end by 5 bases, with 19 bases between. CDR1 DFQATT and CDR2 SNEGSKA come from the germline V gene (reference sequence). The sample taken for sequencing was blood. This receptor was obtained from a girl under 18 with multiple sclerosis. The chain links TRBV20-1 to TRBJ2-1; possibly TRBD1 for D (5 bases). The CDR3 loop is CSAGVVGRKNNEQFF. In nucleotides, the CDR3 is TGCAGTGCTGGTGTCGTGGGGCGGAAAAACAATGAGCAGTTCTTC.